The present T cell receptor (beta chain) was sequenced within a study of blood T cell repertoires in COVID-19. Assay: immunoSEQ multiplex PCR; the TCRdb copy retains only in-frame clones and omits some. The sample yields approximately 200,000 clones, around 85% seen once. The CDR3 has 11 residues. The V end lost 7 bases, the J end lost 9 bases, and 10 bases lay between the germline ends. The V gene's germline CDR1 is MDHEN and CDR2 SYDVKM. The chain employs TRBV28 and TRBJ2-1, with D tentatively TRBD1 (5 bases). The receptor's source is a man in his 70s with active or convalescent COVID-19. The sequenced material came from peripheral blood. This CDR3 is CASTLGVEQFF. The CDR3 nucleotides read TGTGCCAGCACCCTAGGGGTTGAGCAGTTCTTC.